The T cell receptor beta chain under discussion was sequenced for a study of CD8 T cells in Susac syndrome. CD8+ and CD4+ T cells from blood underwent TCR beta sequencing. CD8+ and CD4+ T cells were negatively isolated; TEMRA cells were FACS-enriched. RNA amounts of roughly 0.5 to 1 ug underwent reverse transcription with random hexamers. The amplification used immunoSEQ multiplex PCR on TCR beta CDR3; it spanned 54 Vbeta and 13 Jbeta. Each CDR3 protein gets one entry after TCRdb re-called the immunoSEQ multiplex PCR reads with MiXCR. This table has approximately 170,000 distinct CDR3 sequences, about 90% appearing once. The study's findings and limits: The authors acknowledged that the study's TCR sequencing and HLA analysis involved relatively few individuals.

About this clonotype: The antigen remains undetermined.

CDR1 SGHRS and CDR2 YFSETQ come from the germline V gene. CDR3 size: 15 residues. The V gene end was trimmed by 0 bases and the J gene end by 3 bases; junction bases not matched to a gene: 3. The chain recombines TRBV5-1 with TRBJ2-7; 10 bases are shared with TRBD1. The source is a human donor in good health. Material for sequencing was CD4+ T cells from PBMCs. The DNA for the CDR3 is TGCGCCAGCAGCTTGGATGGGACAGGGGTCTACGAGCAGTACTTC. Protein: CASSLDGTGVYEQYF.